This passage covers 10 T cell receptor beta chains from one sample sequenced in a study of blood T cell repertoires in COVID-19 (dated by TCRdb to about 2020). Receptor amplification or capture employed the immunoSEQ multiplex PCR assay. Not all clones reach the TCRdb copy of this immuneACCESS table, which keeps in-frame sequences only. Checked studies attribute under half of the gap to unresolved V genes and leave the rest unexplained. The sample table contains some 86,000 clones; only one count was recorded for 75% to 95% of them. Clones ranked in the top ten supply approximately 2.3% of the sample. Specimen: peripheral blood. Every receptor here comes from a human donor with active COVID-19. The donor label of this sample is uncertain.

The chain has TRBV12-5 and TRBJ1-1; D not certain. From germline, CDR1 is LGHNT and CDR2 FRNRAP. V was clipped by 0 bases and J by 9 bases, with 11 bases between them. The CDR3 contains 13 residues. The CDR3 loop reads CASGLVLGGKAFF. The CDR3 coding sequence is TGTGCTAGTGGTTTGGTACTGGGAGGTAAAGCTTTCTTT.

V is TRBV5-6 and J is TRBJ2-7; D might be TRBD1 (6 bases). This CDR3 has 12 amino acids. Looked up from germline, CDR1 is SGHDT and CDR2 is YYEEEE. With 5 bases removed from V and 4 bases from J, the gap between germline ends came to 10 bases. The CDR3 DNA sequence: TGTGCCAGCAGTCAACAGGGTTACGAGCAGTACTTC. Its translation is CASSQQGYEQYF.

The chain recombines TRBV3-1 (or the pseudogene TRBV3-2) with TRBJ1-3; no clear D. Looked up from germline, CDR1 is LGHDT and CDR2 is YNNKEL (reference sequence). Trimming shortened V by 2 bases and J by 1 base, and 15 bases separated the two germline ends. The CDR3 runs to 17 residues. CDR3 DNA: TGTGCCAGCAGCCAAATGGCAGCAACTACGTCTGGAAACACCATATATTTT. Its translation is CASSQMAATTSGNTIYF.

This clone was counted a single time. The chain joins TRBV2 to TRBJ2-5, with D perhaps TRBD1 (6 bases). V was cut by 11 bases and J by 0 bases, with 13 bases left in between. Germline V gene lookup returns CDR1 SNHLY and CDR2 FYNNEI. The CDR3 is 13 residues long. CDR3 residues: CASRDTYQETQYF. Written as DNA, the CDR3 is TGTGCCTCCCGGGACACCTACCAAGAGACCCAGTACTTC. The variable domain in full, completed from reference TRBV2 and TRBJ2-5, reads EPEVTQTPSHQVTQMGQEVILRCVPISNHLYFYWYRQILGQKVEFLVSFYNNEISEKSEIFDDQFSVERPDGSNFTLKIRSTKLEDSAMYFCASRDTYQETQYFGPGTRLLVL.

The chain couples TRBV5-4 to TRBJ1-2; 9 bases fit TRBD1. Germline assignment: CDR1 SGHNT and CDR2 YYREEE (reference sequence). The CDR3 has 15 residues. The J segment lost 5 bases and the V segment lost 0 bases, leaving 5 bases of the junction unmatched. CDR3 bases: TGTGCCAGCAGCTTGGGAGGGACAGGGAGGTATGGCTACACCTTC. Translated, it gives CASSLGGTGRYGYTF.

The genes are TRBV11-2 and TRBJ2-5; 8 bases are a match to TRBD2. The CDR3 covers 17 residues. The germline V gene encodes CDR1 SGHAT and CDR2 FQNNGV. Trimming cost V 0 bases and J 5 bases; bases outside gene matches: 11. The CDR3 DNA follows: TGTGCCAGCAGCTTAGATAGGAAGCGGGGGACGCTGGAGACCCAGTACTTC. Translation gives CASSLDRKRGTLETQYF.

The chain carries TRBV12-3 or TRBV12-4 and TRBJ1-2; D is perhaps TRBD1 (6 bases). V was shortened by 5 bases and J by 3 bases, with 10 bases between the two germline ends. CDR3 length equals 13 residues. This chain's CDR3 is CASSPGQYYGYTF. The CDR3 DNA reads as TGTGCCAGCAGTCCTGGACAGTACTATGGCTACACCTTC.

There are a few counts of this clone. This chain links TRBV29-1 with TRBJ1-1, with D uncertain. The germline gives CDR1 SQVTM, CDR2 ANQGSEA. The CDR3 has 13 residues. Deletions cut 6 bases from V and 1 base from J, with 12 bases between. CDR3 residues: CSVSHGANTEAFF. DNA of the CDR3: TGCAGCGTATCACACGGAGCGAACACTGAAGCTTTCTTT.

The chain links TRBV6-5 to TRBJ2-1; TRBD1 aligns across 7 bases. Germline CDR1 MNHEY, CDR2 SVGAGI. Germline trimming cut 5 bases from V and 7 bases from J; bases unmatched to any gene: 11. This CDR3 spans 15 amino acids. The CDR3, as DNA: TGTGCCAGCAGTCGACTCGACAGGGTTAGGAATGAGCAGTTCTTC. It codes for CASSRLDRVRNEQFF.

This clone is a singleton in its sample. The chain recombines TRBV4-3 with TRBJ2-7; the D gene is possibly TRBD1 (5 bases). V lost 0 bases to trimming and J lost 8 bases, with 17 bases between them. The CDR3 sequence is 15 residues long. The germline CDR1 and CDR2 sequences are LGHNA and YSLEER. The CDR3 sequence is CASSQDTGSSAQQYF. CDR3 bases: TGCGCCAGCAGCCAAGATACAGGTTCGTCGGCCCAGCAGTACTTC.